The T cell receptor (beta chain) described here comes from a study of Ad26.COV2.S vaccination and SARS-CoV-2 variants. TCRdb's copy holds only in-frame clones and misses some; the assay was immunoSEQ multiplex PCR. The table includes some 290,000 clones, just over 85% detected once. Documented treatment: roughly 18 received Ad26.COV2.S at low or high dose, single or two shots; roughly five received placebo; per-sample allocation not given. At day 63 after the first vaccine or placebo injection, samples were drawn. The sample here was peripheral blood, taken in a trial of Ad26.COV2.S vaccine versus placebo. The receptor's source is a person aged 18 to 65 who received the Ad26.COV2.S COVID-19 vaccine or a placebo.

The CDR3 DNA is TGTGCCAGCCGGACTAGCGGGAGCACAGATACGCAGTATTTT. It encodes CASRTSGSTDTQYF. The chain links TRBV3-1 (or the pseudogene TRBV3-2) to TRBJ2-3; 11 bases line up with TRBD2. Germline trimming cut 8 bases from V and 0 bases from J; bases unmatched to any gene: 1. Germline V gene data show CDR1 as LGHDT and CDR2 as YNNKEL (reference sequence). The length of the CDR3 is 14 residues.